This T cell receptor (beta chain) comes out of a study of cytomegalovirus exposure and HLA in healthy donors. The PCR ran on 60 Vbeta and 13 Jbeta primers. Using immunoSEQ multiplex PCR, the repertoire was profiled, and TCRdb retains in-frame clones only, with some absent. This table holds over 30,000 clones, around 70% found once. The ends were cut back, 0 bases at V and 4 bases at J, with 14 bases in the middle. Germline V CDR1 and CDR2: SGDLS, YYNGEE. This CDR3 is built from 16 residues. The chain combines TRBV9 with TRBJ2-1; maybe TRBD1 (5 bases). The origin of this receptor is a man in his forties in good health and CMV-seropositive. The sequenced sample was PBMCs. CDR3 sequence reads: CASSVAVGREYNEQFF. CDR3 coding DNA: TGTGCCAGCAGCGTAGCGGTGGGGCGAGAATACAATGAGCAGTTCTTC.